This T cell receptor beta chain was captured by sequencing in a study of blood T cell repertoires in COVID-19. On the study more broadly: Acute and convalescent COVID-19 samples came from the United States, Italy and Spain. The analysed material was cDNA or gDNA that came from T cells, B-cell-depleted T cells, or PBMCs.

Data came from immunoSEQ multiplex PCR; TCRdb stores just in-frame clones and leaves some out. The repertoire consists of 90,000 to 130,000 clones, with less than 85% occurring once and the leading ten covering less than 4%. Trimming removed 1 base from V and 5 bases from J, with 13 bases in between. This CDR3 contains 16 residues. CDR1 is SGDLS, CDR2 YYNGEE, per germline. Input material: peripheral blood. This chain joins TRBV9 and TRBJ1-6; tentatively, D is TRBD1 (5 bases). The source of this sequence is a woman older than 75 with acute or convalescent COVID-19. The CDR3 loop reads CASSVSPGSNNSPLHF. CDR3 DNA sequence: TGTGCCAGCAGCGTATCCCCAGGGTCTAATAATTCACCCCTCCACTTT.